The 24 T cell receptor beta chains below all came from one sample that was sequenced in a study of blood T cells in healthy people across ages. The second PCR ran roughly 6 to 11 cycles with a sample-barcoded 5' primer and J-beta primers. TCRdb re-called the 5' RACE reads with MiXCR, one entry per CDR3 protein. This table has 850,000 to 1,300,000 distinct CDR3 sequences, under 55% appearing once. The sample comprised blood. These receptors were collected from a woman aged 55-70 years in good health.

The chain links TRBV20-1 to TRBJ2-7; the D gene is possibly TRBD2 (5 bases). Trimming removed 5 bases from V and 3 bases from J, with 20 bases in between. The germline CDR1 and CDR2 sequences are DFQATT and SNEGSKA (reference sequence). The CDR3 extends over 15 amino acids. The CDR3 bases are TGCAGTGCTTTCCCCGTGGGAGCGACCGACTACGAGCAGTACTTC. This gives the protein CSAFPVGATDYEQYF.

J is TRBJ2-1 and V is TRBV7-2; 10 nucleotides align to TRBD2. This CDR3 spans 17 amino acids. The V segment lost 1 base and the J segment 0 bases; nucleotides outside the gene matches: 3. CDR1 and CDR2 from the germline V gene are SGHTA and FQGNSA. The CDR3 sequence is CASSLVPSGSSYNEQFF. CDR3 DNA sequence: TGTGCCAGCAGCTTAGTTCCTAGCGGGAGCTCCTACAATGAGCAGTTCTTC.

This clonotype was counted only a few times. V gene TRBV4-1 combines with J gene TRBJ2-6; TRBD1 or TRBD2 may be the D gene (6 bases each). Germline values: CDR1 MGHRA, CDR2 YSYEKL. Trimming left V 0 bases short and J 4 bases short, with 10 bases between. The length of the CDR3 is 16 residues. The CDR3: CASSQEWGAGANVLTF. Written as DNA, the CDR3 is TGCGCCAGCAGCCAAGAGTGGGGGGCAGGGGCCAACGTCCTGACTTTC.

This sequence joins TRBV9 and TRBJ2-1, with D possibly being TRBD1 or TRBD2 (5 bases each). This CDR3 comprises 16 residues. Germline-derived CDR1 and CDR2 are SGDLS and YYNGEE. V was cut by 0 bases and J by 2 bases, with 12 bases left in between. CDR3 amino acids: CASSVDQGATYNEQFF. DNA of the CDR3: TGTGCCAGCAGCGTAGACCAGGGAGCTACCTACAATGAGCAGTTCTTC. The complete variable domain, with remaining parts taken from reference TRBV9 and TRBJ2-1, reads DSGVTQTPKHLITATGQRVTLRCSPRSGDLSVYWYQQSLDQGLQFLIQYYNGEERAKGNILERFSAQQFPDLHSELNLSSLELGDSALYFCASSVDQGATYNEQFFGPGTRLTVL.

The V call is TRBV14, the J call TRBJ2-3, with D unclear. CDR1 and CDR2 (germline): SGHDN, FVKESK. V was pared by 0 bases and J by 1 base, with 8 bases between. The CDR3 has 15 residues. The CDR3 spells CASSQEALRTDTQYF. CDR3 DNA: TGTGCCAGCAGCCAAGAAGCCTTGCGCACAGATACGCAGTATTTT. Drawing the rest from reference TRBV14 and TRBJ2-3, the complete variable domain is EAGVTQFPSHSVIEKGQTVTLRCDPISGHDNLYWYRRVMGKEIKFLLHFVKESKQDESGMPNNRFLAERTGGTYSTLKVQPAELEDSGVYFCASSQEALRTDTQYFGPGTRLTVL.

CDR3 sequence reads: CASSQDLYTDTQYF. In nucleotides, the CDR3 is TGTGCCAGCAGCCAGGACCTTTATACAGATACGCAGTATTTT. The chain has TRBV3-1 and TRBJ2-3; no clear D gene. CDR3 length: 14 amino acids. Germline V CDR1 and CDR2: LGHDT, YNNKEL (reference sequence). V lost 3 bases to trimming and J lost 3 bases, with 10 bases between them.

This sequence joins TRBV18 and TRBJ2-5; no reliable D call. This CDR3 region has 15 residues. Germline CDR1 is KGHSH and CDR2 is LQKENI. The V gene lost 3 bases and the J gene lost 7 bases, with 18 bases spanning the gap. CDR3 sequence (DNA): TGTGCCAGCTCACCTGAATCCGAAAGGAAAGGGACCCAGTACTTC. It specifies CASSPESERKGTQYF.

This clonotype was counted between two and nine times. The chain has TRBV24-1 and TRBJ2-3, with 9 nucleotides matching TRBD2. The CDR3 is 21 residues long. V shed 5 bases, J shed 2 bases, and the junction held 22 bases outside the gene matches. The V gene's germline CDR1 is KGHDR and CDR2 SFDVKD. CDR3 nucleotide sequence: TGTGCCACCAGTGTAACTAGGGGGGCGTTAGGGAGCGGGAGGACCACAGATACGCAGTATTTT. Amino acid sequence: CATSVTRGALGSGRTTDTQYF.

The chain joins TRBV6-2 or TRBV6-3 to TRBJ1-1; D not certain. Germline V CDR1 and CDR2: MNHEY, SVGEGT. CDR3 length equals 14 residues. The V gene lost 1 base and the J gene lost 4 bases, with 10 bases spanning the gap. CDR3 region: CASSYLSEGTEAFF. CDR3 nucleotide sequence: TGTGCCAGCAGTTACTTGTCCGAGGGCACTGAAGCTTTCTTT.

The rearrangement links TRBV2 to TRBJ2-5; D not resolved. CDR1 and CDR2 (germline): SNHLY, FYNNEI. The CDR3 loop spans 13 amino acids. The germline V and J ends were trimmed by 7 bases and 2 bases, with 11 bases remaining between them. CDR3 amino acids: CASKGDLQETQYF. DNA for the CDR3: TGTGCCAGCAAAGGTGACTTACAAGAGACCCAGTACTTC.

V gene TRBV20-1 combines with J gene TRBJ1-1; D not certain. This CDR3 region has 11 residues. Germline CDR1 and CDR2: DFQATT and SNEGSKA (reference sequence). The CDR3: CTLTENTEAFF. The CDR3 nucleotides read TGCACCCTGACCGAGAACACTGAAGCTTTCTTT.

This clonotype was seen more than once but under ten times. This sequence joins TRBV11-2 and TRBJ2-1; TRBD1 matches at 7 bases. Per germline, CDR1 SGHAT and CDR2 FQNNGV. This CDR3 region has 15 residues. V lost 4 bases and J lost 6; bases outside the gene matches: 9. The CDR3 nucleotides read TGTGCCAGCAGCTCCTACAGACAGGGATCCAATGAGCAGTTCTTC. Translating gives CASSSYRQGSNEQFF.

This clonotype was detected ten times or more. The chain carries TRBV20-1 and TRBJ1-5; tentative D call: TRBD1 (5 bases). Germline V CDR1 and CDR2: DFQATT, SNEGSKA (reference sequence). The CDR3 contains 15 residues. The V gene lost 5 bases and the J gene lost 1 base, with 15 bases spanning the gap. The CDR3 DNA follows: TGCAGTGCTCAAAAAGCCGGGGGGAGCAATCAGCCCCAGCATTTT. This translates into CSAQKAGGSNQPQHF.

This rearrangement joins TRBV7-9 to TRBJ2-6; D is possibly TRBD1 (5 bases). V was shortened by 1 base and J by 1 base, with 8 bases between the two germline ends. Germline CDR1 SEHNR, CDR2 FQNEAQ (reference sequence). The CDR3 length is 16 residues. CDR3 protein: CASSLVAGSGANVLTF. CDR3 DNA: TGTGCCAGCAGCTTAGTGGCAGGGTCTGGGGCCAACGTCCTGACTTTC. The full variable domain, its missing parts supplied by reference TRBV7-9 and TRBJ2-6, is DTGVSQNPRHKITKRGQNVTFRCDPISEHNRLYWYRQTLGQGPEFLTYFQNEAQLEKSRLLSDRFSAERPKGSFSTLEIQRTEQGDSAMYLCASSLVAGSGANVLTFGAGSRLTVL.

This chain connects TRBV20-1 to TRBJ2-7; D not resolved. V lost 0 bases, J lost 7 bases, and 10 bases lay in between. The CDR3 is made up of 12 amino acids. Germline V gives CDR1 DFQATT, CDR2 SNEGSKA (reference sequence). CDR3 DNA: TGCAGTGCTAGAGAATTTGGGTTGGAGCAGTACTTC. Translated: CSAREFGLEQYF.

This rearrangement joins TRBV5-1 to TRBJ1-2; tentative D call: TRBD1 (6 bases). The germline CDR1 and CDR2 sequences are SGHRS and YFSETQ. The CDR3 length is 16 residues. The V end lost 4 bases, the J end lost 4 bases, and 20 bases lay between the germline ends. CDR3 sequence: CASSPKDSVNPYGYTF. Written as DNA, the CDR3 is TGCGCCAGCAGCCCTAAGGACAGCGTGAATCCCTATGGCTACACCTTC.

V is TRBV29-1 and J is TRBJ2-1; TRBD2 aligns across 14 bases. Germline V gene sequence: CDR1 SQVTM, CDR2 ANQGSEA. V was pared by 3 bases and J by 8 bases, with 6 bases of the junction left unmatched. The CDR3 has 15 amino acids. The DNA for the CDR3 is TGCAGCGTTGAGGGACTAGCGGGAGAAGTTGATGAGCAGTTCTTC. It specifies CSVEGLAGEVDEQFF.

V usage is TRBV6-6 and J usage is TRBJ1-2, with unresolved D. CDR1 is MNHNY, CDR2 SVGAGI, per germline (reference sequence). The V gene lost 6 bases and the J gene lost 2 bases, with 10 bases spanning the gap. The CDR3 extends over 13 amino acids. CDR3 in amino acids: CASRTPGNYGYTF. The CDR3 nucleotides are TGTGCCAGCAGAACGCCGGGGAACTATGGCTACACCTTC.

The genes are TRBV11-2 and TRBJ2-1, with 7 positions matching TRBD2. Germline lookup yields CDR1 SGHAT and CDR2 FQNNGV. The CDR3 is 12 amino acids. V lost 5 bases to trimming and J lost 7 bases; unmatched junction nucleotides: 2. CDR3 region: CASSNSGNEQFF. The CDR3 region has the DNA TGTGCCAGCAGCAATAGCGGGAATGAGCAGTTCTTC.

The CDR3 sequence: CASSLSKPYEQYF. The CDR3 nucleotides read TGTGCCAGCAGTCTCTCAAAACCCTACGAGCAGTACTTC. The chain uses TRBV12-3 or TRBV12-4 and TRBJ2-7, with unresolved D. The CDR3 is made up of 13 amino acids. Trimming cost V 5 bases and J 2 bases, with 10 bases left between them.

This chain's CDR3 is CASSLGLVTTYNEQFF. The DNA of the CDR3 is TGTGCCAGCAGCTTAGGACTAGTAACGACCTACAATGAGCAGTTCTTC. The rearrangement joins TRBV11-2 to TRBJ2-1; D is perhaps TRBD2 (6 bases). Germline loops: CDR1 SGHAT, CDR2 FQNNGV. CDR3 length: 16 amino acids. The V end was cut by 1 base, the J end by 2 bases, with 12 bases between.

This clonotype has just a few counts. V and J are TRBV27 and TRBJ2-7, with 8 bases matching TRBD2. CDR3 length: 16 residues. V lost 5 bases, J lost 1 base, and 10 bases stayed unmatched. Per germline, CDR1 MNHEY and CDR2 SMNVEV (reference sequence). The CDR3 DNA sequence: TGTGCCAGCAGTCCCTACTCCGGGACTAGATCCTACGAGCAGTACTTC. Residues: CASSPYSGTRSYEQYF.

A few counts support this clonotype. The V call is TRBV20-1, the J call TRBJ1-2, with D unclear. The germline V gene encodes CDR1 DFQATT and CDR2 SNEGSKA (reference sequence). V was shortened by 3 bases and J by 5 bases, with 16 bases between the two germline ends. This CDR3 is 14 amino acids long. The CDR3 loop is CSARAIRVSYGYTF. In DNA, the CDR3 is TGCAGTGCTAGGGCTATAAGGGTATCTTATGGCTACACCTTC.

This chain joins TRBV6-5 and TRBJ2-1, with 11 bases aligning to TRBD1. Germline V gives CDR1 MNHEY, CDR2 SVGAGI. With V trimmed by 0 bases and J by 7 bases, 11 bases remained unmatched. There are 18 residues in the CDR3. The CDR3 nucleotides are TGTGCCAGCAGTTACTCGAGAAGAACGGGGACAGGGGGAAATGAGCAGTTCTTC. Translated: CASSYSRRTGTGGNEQFF.